A single sample is the source of the 21 T cell receptor beta chains below, sequenced in a study of T cell repertoires in cytomegalovirus infection. One entry per CDR3 protein, called by TCRdb with MiXCR from the reads. The data contain approximately 700,000 distinct CDR3 sequences, less than 40% of them singletons. The sample consisted of PBMCs. These receptors were obtained from a human donor in good health (CMV status not recorded). Some clones in this sample may be carry-over from other donors' samples.

The chain has TRBV7-6 and TRBJ1-1; D might be TRBD1 (5 bases). Looked up from germline, CDR1 is SGHVS and CDR2 is FNYEAQ. The CDR3 extends over 16 amino acids. Trimming stripped 3 bases from V and 0 bases from J, with 14 bases between. The CDR3 region has the DNA TGTGCCAGCAGCTTCGAACCCGGGGCCATGAACACTGAAGCTTTCTTT. Its translation is CASSFEPGAMNTEAFF.

This clonotype was counted only a few times. J is TRBJ1-5 and V is TRBV6-2 or TRBV6-3, with 7 bases matching TRBD1. Germline lookup yields CDR1 MNHEY and CDR2 SVGEGT. V shed 6 bases and J 6 bases; nucleotides not matched to a gene: 2. The CDR3 sequence is 12 residues long. The CDR3 protein is CASRRQGQPQHF. In DNA, the CDR3 is TGTGCCAGCAGGAGACAGGGTCAGCCCCAGCATTTT.

The gene calls are TRBV9 and TRBJ2-1; 7 bases are a match to TRBD1. V was pared by 4 bases and J by 1 base, with 8 bases of the junction left unmatched. CDR1 and CDR2 from the germline V gene are SGDLS and YYNGEE. This CDR3 spans 16 amino acids. This chain's CDR3 is CASSTGQAPSYNEQFF. CDR3 bases: TGTGCCAGCAGCACCGGACAGGCACCATCCTACAATGAGCAGTTCTTC.

The CDR3 sequence: CASSLSLGLGSQETQYF. The CDR3 DNA is TGTGCCAGCAGTTTATCTCTAGGGCTGGGGAGCCAAGAGACCCAGTACTTC. The V call is TRBV28, the J call TRBJ2-5, with D tentatively TRBD2 (5 bases). Trimming shortened V by 1 base and J by 1 base, and 16 bases separated the two germline ends. The CDR3 totals 17 residues. Germline values: CDR1 MDHEN, CDR2 SYDVKM.

The V call is TRBV4-1, the J call TRBJ1-4, with a possible D match to TRBD1 (6 bases). Germline CDR1 MGHRA, CDR2 YSYEKL. There are 14 residues in the CDR3. V lost 2 bases and J 11 bases, leaving 15 bases between the germline ends. The CDR3 region is CASSQLSGAGKLFF. The CDR3 DNA follows: TGCGCCAGCAGCCAATTATCGGGGGCTGGGAAACTGTTTTTT.

This sequence joins TRBV7-9 and TRBJ1-4, with D uncertain. From germline, CDR1 is SEHNR and CDR2 FQNEAQ (reference sequence). V lost 3 bases and J lost 4, with 12 bases in between. This CDR3 comprises 15 residues. Written as DNA, the CDR3 is TGTGCCAGCAGCTTGGCAGGCCCCAATAATGAAAAACTGTTTTTT. This translates into CASSLAGPNNEKLFF.

On this clonotype: No conserved phenylalanine or tryptophan ends this CDR3, so it is likely a read error. V usage is TRBV2 and J usage is TRBJ2-4; 9 bases fit TRBD2. Germline trimming cut 4 bases from V and 0 bases from J; bases unmatched to any gene: 7. CDR1 and CDR2 (germline): SNHLY, FYNNEI. This CDR3 comprises 17 residues. CDR3 bases: TGTGCCAGCAGTGTCTTTGGACTAGCGTTAGCCAAAAACATTCAGTACTTA. This sequence encodes CASSVFGLALAKNIQYL.

In DNA, the CDR3 is TGTGCCAGCAGCTTGGACTTAGCTAACTATGGCTACACCTTC. Protein product: CASSLDLANYGYTF. The gene calls are TRBV5-5 and TRBJ1-2; D gene unclear. V gave up 0 bases and J gave up 0 bases, with 6 bases separating them. CDR3 size: 14 residues. Looked up from germline, CDR1 is SGHKS and CDR2 is YYEKEE (reference sequence).

The V call is TRBV28, the J call TRBJ2-3; 7 bases are a match to TRBD1. V was clipped by 6 bases and J by 5 bases; unmatched bases: 8. Per germline, CDR1 MDHEN and CDR2 SYDVKM. This CDR3 has 14 amino acids. CDR3 in DNA: TGTGCCAGCAGCCCTACAGGGGTCGAAGATACGCAGTATTTT. Its translation is CASSPTGVEDTQYF. Supplemented by reference TRBV28 and TRBJ2-3, the full variable domain reads DVKVTQSSRYLVKRTGEKVFLECVQDMDHENMFWYRQDPGLGLRLIYFSYDVKMKEKGDIPEGYSVSREKKERFSLILESASTNQTSMYLCASSPTGVEDTQYFGPGTRLTVL.

This clonotype was observed a single time. The chain employs TRBV10-3 and TRBJ1-2; D is ambiguous. From germline, CDR1 is ENHRY and CDR2 SYGVKD. There are 13 residues in the CDR3. V was cut by 2 bases and J by 6 bases, with 10 bases left in between. This CDR3 is CAISENRSHGYTF. The CDR3 coding sequence is TGTGCCATCAGTGAGAATCGATCCCATGGCTACACCTTC.

Details on this clonotype: The CDR3 ends on some other residue instead of the conserved phenylalanine or tryptophan, so this is likely a read error. The chain carries TRBV20-1 and TRBJ2-7; D unclear. Germline V gene lookup returns CDR1 DFQATT and CDR2 SNEGSKA (reference sequence). The CDR3 runs to 11 residues. Trimming cost V 5 bases and J 4 bases, with 9 bases left between them. As DNA, the CDR3 is TGCAGTGCTCCAAGTGGTTACGAGCAGTACTTA. As protein: CSAPSGYEQYL.

This clonotype was found a few times. The chain uses TRBV7-9 and TRBJ2-1; D unclear. The CDR3 is 15 amino acids. V gave up 7 bases and J gave up 6 bases, with 19 bases separating them. Looked up from germline, CDR1 is SEHNR and CDR2 is FQNEAQ (reference sequence). CDR3 in amino acids: CASTHRGYRLNEQFF. The CDR3 DNA follows: TGTGCCAGCACCCACCGAGGCTATCGGCTCAATGAGCAGTTCTTC.

The chain combines TRBV4-3 with TRBJ2-3, with 11 positions matching TRBD2. Trimming took 7 bases from V and 4 from J; bases not matched to a gene: 16. This CDR3 comprises 18 residues. The germline V gene has CDR1 LGHNA and CDR2 YSLEER. The chain's CDR3 is CASISTLTSGGRPDTQYF. In DNA, the CDR3 is TGCGCCAGCATCTCTACACTTACTAGCGGGGGTCGCCCAGATACGCAGTATTTT.

This clonotype was found many times. The chain uses TRBV12-3 or TRBV12-4 and TRBJ2-2, with D unclear. V dropped 2 bases and J dropped 6 bases, with 13 bases sitting between them. This CDR3 is built from 15 residues. CDR3 protein: CASSLISGHAGELFF. In DNA form, the CDR3 reads TGTGCCAGCAGTTTAATAAGTGGGCACGCCGGGGAGCTGTTTTTT.

In its sample, this clonotype was seen once. This likely comes from a read error, as the CDR3 has no conserved phenylalanine or tryptophan at its end. For the CDR3, the DNA is TGTGCCAGCAGTTTGTCAGGGGATCAGCCCCAGCATTTG. Its translation is CASSLSGDQPQHL. The V call is TRBV27, the J call TRBJ1-5; D may be TRBD1 (6 bases). V gave up 3 bases and J gave up 5 bases, with 8 bases separating them. Germline CDR1 and CDR2: MNHEY and SMNVEV (reference sequence). This CDR3 has 13 amino acids.

This clonotype was detected a few times. The chain couples TRBV12-3 or TRBV12-4 to TRBJ2-7; 9 nucleotides line up with TRBD1. The CDR3 is 15 residues long. Trimming cost V 6 bases and J 4 bases; bases outside gene matches: 10. CDR3 residues: CASRLRPGQGYEQYF. DNA of the CDR3: TGTGCCAGCAGGCTTCGCCCGGGACAGGGTTACGAGCAGTACTTC.

This clonotype was seen only a few times. This sequence joins TRBV28 and TRBJ1-2; 9 bases agree with TRBD1. V dropped 6 bases and J dropped 2; count of bases not matched to a gene: 4. The CDR3 has 14 amino acids. Germline CDR1 reads MDHEN; CDR2 reads SYDVKM. CDR3 in amino acids: CASRGQGGNYGYTF. In DNA form, the CDR3 reads TGTGCCAGCAGGGGACAGGGAGGGAACTATGGCTACACCTTC.

This clonotype has only a few counts. The chain joins TRBV19 to TRBJ2-1, with a weak D call TRBD2 (6 bases). Looked up from germline, CDR1 is LNHDA and CDR2 is SQIVND (reference sequence). V was shortened by 3 bases and J by 3 bases, with 12 bases between the two germline ends. The CDR3 has 15 residues. The CDR3 sequence: CASSMWQGLYNEQFF. The CDR3 DNA is TGTGCCAGTAGTATGTGGCAGGGACTCTACAATGAGCAGTTCTTC.

The chain recombines TRBV5-4 with TRBJ2-2; a weak D match, TRBD1 (5 bases). CDR1 SGHNT and CDR2 YYREEE come from the germline V gene (reference sequence). The CDR3 runs to 17 residues. Trimming stripped 0 bases from V and 1 base from J, with 13 bases between. CDR3 sequence reads: CASSLAKVGRNTGELFF. The CDR3 coding sequence is TGTGCCAGCAGCTTGGCCAAGGTGGGGCGGAACACCGGGGAGCTGTTTTTT.

V is TRBV7-9 and J is TRBJ2-7; TRBD1 matches 10 bases. V gave up 8 bases and J gave up 6 bases; unmatched junction bases: 4. Germline CDR1 and CDR2: SEHNR and FQNEAQ (reference sequence). This CDR3 is built from 12 residues. CDR3 nucleotide sequence: TGTGCCAGCGCCGGGGACAGGGGCGAGCAGTACTTC. This codes for CASAGDRGEQYF.

This clonotype was observed a few times. V usage is TRBV12-3 or TRBV12-4 and J usage is TRBJ1-2, with D unresolved. The CDR3 is made up of 12 amino acids. Trimming pared 6 bases from V and 8 bases from J, leaving 13 bases between. CDR3 nucleotide sequence: TGTGCCAGCAGCCCCGGGCCAAGGGGCTACACCTTC. It encodes CASSPGPRGYTF.